In its sample, the clone carrying this TCR beta chain was seen once. Other nucleotide sequences from this sample produce the same CDR3. TCRdb keeps only in-frame clones here, not all; method: immunoSEQ multiplex PCR. The table records 2 million to 2.5 million clones, 93% of them present only once. Trimming removed 2 bases from V and 9 bases from J, with 8 bases in between. Germline CDR1 is MDHEN and CDR2 is SYDVKM. The CDR3 covers 12 residues. This record belongs to a study of shared clonotypes between healthy human individuals. V is TRBV28 and J is TRBJ2-1; either TRBD1 or TRBD2 may supply D (5 bases each). Specimen: naive CD4+ T cells from PBMCs. Specified subset: CD45RA+ positively selected. The source is a man younger than 35 in good health. Some clones in this sample may be carry-over from other donors' samples. The CDR3 spells CASSLPGTEQFF. The CDR3, as DNA: TGTGCCAGCAGTTTACCCGGGACTGAGCAGTTCTTC.